The 20 T cell receptor beta chains listed next were all sequenced from one sample in a study of cytomegalovirus exposure and HLA in healthy donors. PCR was performed using 60 Vbeta and 13 Jbeta primers. Using immunoSEQ multiplex PCR, the repertoire was profiled, and TCRdb retains in-frame clones only, with some absent. The sample contains approximately 93,000 clones, approximately 75% of which appear only once. The sequenced sample was PBMCs. The source is a woman aged 40 to 49 in good health and CMV-seronegative.

This clone was observed a handful of times. The genes are TRBV5-1 and TRBJ2-5; D possibly corresponds to TRBD2 (6 bases). The V end lost 5 bases, the J end lost 2 bases, and 16 bases lay between the germline ends. Germline lookup yields CDR1 SGHRS and CDR2 YFSETQ. This CDR3 is built from 15 residues. This CDR3 is CASSPGGLQQETQYF. CDR3 bases: TGCGCCAGCAGTCCCGGGGGACTTCAACAAGAGACCCAGTACTTC.

The chain links TRBV7-7 to TRBJ2-5, with D unresolved. Trimming removed 8 bases at V and 5 bases at J, with 15 bases between. This CDR3 comprises 13 residues. Germline CDR1 reads SSHAT; CDR2 reads FNYEAQ (reference sequence). CDR3 protein: CASGPHYFETQYF. The DNA of the CDR3 is TGTGCCAGCGGGCCACATTACTTCGAGACCCAGTACTTC.

A single count supports this clone. The chain has TRBV2 and TRBJ2-1; TRBD2 matches at 12 bases. The junction had 9 bases not matched to a gene; V was cut back by 4 bases and J by 5 bases. Germline CDR1 and CDR2: SNHLY and FYNNEI. The CDR3 runs 17 residues. CDR3 nucleotide sequence: TGTGCCAGCAGTGTTAACCTAGCGGGGGGGTCGGACAATGAGCAGTTCTTC. It codes for CASSVNLAGGSDNEQFF. Supplemented by reference TRBV2 and TRBJ2-1, the full variable domain reads EPEVTQTPSHQVTQMGQEVILRCVPISNHLYFYWYRQILGQKVEFLVSFYNNEISEKSEIFDDQFSVERPDGSNFTLKIRSTKLEDSAMYFCASSVNLAGGSDNEQFFGPGTRLTVL.

The DNA for the CDR3 is TGTGCCAGTAGTATTGACAGCTATAGCAATCAGCCCCAGCATTTT. This codes for CASSIDSYSNQPQHF. The V and J genes are TRBV19 and TRBJ1-5; tentatively, D is TRBD1 (5 bases). From germline, CDR1 is LNHDA and CDR2 SQIVND (reference sequence). The length of the CDR3 is 15 residues. Deletions cut 3 bases from V and 0 bases from J, with 9 bases between.

The rearrangement joins TRBV19 to TRBJ2-1; maybe TRBD2 (6 bases). The germline V and J ends were trimmed by 3 bases and 1 base, with 10 bases remaining between them. The germline gives CDR1 LNHDA, CDR2 SQIVND (reference sequence). CDR3 length: 15 amino acids. CDR3 region: CASSMEGRSYNEQFF. CDR3 sequence (DNA): TGTGCCAGTAGTATGGAGGGAAGGTCCTACAATGAGCAGTTCTTC.

CDR3 DNA sequence: TGTGCCAGCAGCCCGGGCCGAGGCCGGGGTAGGGGGGAGCAGTACTTC. This translates into CASSPGRGRGRGEQYF. The V and J genes are TRBV7-2 and TRBJ2-7; TRBD1 might be the D (6 bases). The CDR3 has 16 residues. Looked up from germline, CDR1 is SGHTA and CDR2 is FQGNSA. V was trimmed by 5 bases and J by 7 bases, leaving 24 bases between them.

This chain joins TRBV19 and TRBJ1-5; D is perhaps TRBD1 (6 bases). The CDR3 is made up of 14 amino acids. Trimming stripped 4 bases from V and 0 bases from J, with 7 bases between. Germline CDR1 is LNHDA and CDR2 is SQIVND (reference sequence). This chain's CDR3 is CASSRTDSNQPQHF. The CDR3 nucleotides read TGTGCCAGTAGTAGGACAGATAGCAATCAGCCCCAGCATTTT.

V usage is TRBV30 and J usage is TRBJ1-2; 7 nucleotides match TRBD1. This CDR3 is 14 amino acids long. V was clipped by 5 bases and J by 4 bases; unmatched bases: 10. The germline V gene encodes CDR1 GTSNPN and CDR2 SVGIG (reference sequence). The CDR3 spells CAWGQTGRLYGYTF. The CDR3 DNA follows: TGTGCCTGGGGACAGACAGGGAGGCTCTATGGCTACACCTTC.

This clone was seen once. The chain employs TRBV14 and TRBJ2-7; D gene uncertain. This CDR3 is 15 amino acids long. V shed 4 bases and J shed 2 bases, with 15 bases lying between them. Germline CDR1 and CDR2: SGHDN and FVKESK. CDR3 nucleotides: TGTGCCAGCAGCCCAACTTTCGCAGGAACCTACGAGCAGTACTTC. Translating it yields CASSPTFAGTYEQYF.

The J gene is TRBJ1-2, the V gene TRBV2, with D unclear. The CDR3 totals 12 residues. From germline, CDR1 is SNHLY and CDR2 FYNNEI. The V gene lost 4 bases and the J gene lost 4 bases, with 7 bases spanning the gap. CDR3 loop: CASSGRGYGYTF. The CDR3 nucleotides are TGTGCCAGCAGTGGGCGCGGCTATGGCTACACCTTC. The whole variable domain, filled in from reference TRBV2 and TRBJ1-2, reads EPEVTQTPSHQVTQMGQEVILRCVPISNHLYFYWYRQILGQKVEFLVSFYNNEISEKSEIFDDQFSVERPDGSNFTLKIRSTKLEDSAMYFCASSGRGYGYTFGSGTRLTVV.

The chain combines TRBV2 with TRBJ2-3; 7 bases map to TRBD2. The J segment lost 6 bases and the V segment lost 7 bases, leaving 7 bases of the junction unmatched. CDR3 length: 13 amino acids. The germline CDR1 and CDR2 sequences are SNHLY and FYNNEI. This CDR3 is CASMALGRDTQYF. CDR3 DNA sequence: TGTGCCAGCATGGCTCTCGGGAGGGATACGCAGTATTTT.

A few counts support this clone. The V and J genes are TRBV4-1 and TRBJ2-7, with D perhaps TRBD1 (6 bases). V was trimmed by 4 bases and J by 3 bases, leaving 16 bases between them. This CDR3 contains 15 residues. The germline gives CDR1 MGHRA, CDR2 YSYEKL. The CDR3 reads CASSPGAGTLYEQYF. CDR3 bases: TGCGCCAGCAGCCCAGGGGCGGGTACCCTCTACGAGCAGTACTTC.

The CDR3 here is CAITSDLNQPQHF. The DNA for the CDR3 is TGTGCCATCACATCAGATTTGAATCAGCCCCAGCATTTT. J is TRBJ1-5 and V is TRBV10-3; D call uncertain. The CDR3 totals 13 residues. The V end lost 7 bases, the J end lost 4 bases, and 11 bases lay between the germline ends. Germline lookup yields CDR1 ENHRY and CDR2 SYGVKD.

Of note for this clone: One end of the junction fails to match germline, which may point to a read error. The chain combines TRBV7-9 with TRBJ1-2, with D possibly TRBD1 on 5 matching bases. Germline lookup yields CDR1 SEHNR and CDR2 FQNEAQ (reference sequence). CDR3 length: 14 amino acids. CDR3 bases: TGTGCCAGCAGCTTAGCCGGTCCGACGTGGGGCTACCCCTTC. Encoded protein: CASSLAGPTWGYPF.

The rearrangement uses TRBV5-1 and TRBJ2-1; D is unresolved. Germline V gene lookup returns CDR1 SGHRS and CDR2 YFSETQ. This CDR3 is built from 15 residues. V was shortened by 0 bases and J by 0 bases, with 7 bases between the two germline ends. Written as DNA, the CDR3 is TGCGCCAGCAGCTTGGTCGCCAGCTCCTACAATGAGCAGTTCTTC. Encoded protein: CASSLVASSYNEQFF.

V and J are TRBV5-1 and TRBJ2-7, with 9 nucleotides matching TRBD1. The J segment lost 4 bases and the V segment lost 0 bases, leaving 5 bases of the junction unmatched. Germline CDR1 SGHRS, CDR2 YFSETQ. The CDR3 has 15 amino acids. CDR3 amino acids: CASSLDTGGIYEQYF. CDR3 DNA: TGCGCCAGCAGCTTGGACACAGGGGGCATTTACGAGCAGTACTTC. Together with reference TRBV5-1 and TRBJ2-7, the CDR3 gives the full variable domain: KAGVTQTPRYLIKTRGQQVTLSCSPISGHRSVSWYQQTPGQGLQFLFEYFSETQRNKGNFPGRFSGRQFSNSRSEMNVSTLELGDSALYLCASSLDTGGIYEQYFGPGTRLTVT.

This clone has only one observation. The chain uses TRBV4-2 and TRBJ2-7; D gene ambiguous. Germline V gene lookup returns CDR1 LGHNA and CDR2 YNFKEQ. V was cut by 1 base and J by 1 base, with 11 bases left in between. This CDR3 region has 15 residues. The CDR3 sequence is CASSQAPTGSYEQYF. Written as DNA, the CDR3 is TGTGCCAGCAGCCAAGCCCCGACTGGTTCCTACGAGCAGTACTTC.

J is TRBJ1-1 and V is TRBV7-9, with no clear D. The CDR3 runs 13 residues. Germline CDR1 is SEHNR and CDR2 is FQNEAQ (reference sequence). Trimming left V 5 bases short and J 2 bases short, with 9 bases between. The CDR3 DNA sequence: TGTGCCAGCAGCGTACAGACAAACACTGAAGCTTTCTTT. It codes for CASSVQTNTEAFF.

Concerning this clone itself: The same CDR3 can be traced to other DNA sequences in this sample. The V gene is TRBV5-6, the J gene TRBJ2-5, with 10 bases lining up with TRBD1. The CDR3 extends over 14 amino acids. Germline V gene lookup returns CDR1 SGHDT and CDR2 YYEEEE. V lost 4 bases, J lost 5 bases, and 5 bases stayed unmatched. The CDR3 DNA reads as TGTGCCAGCAGCAGACCGGGACAGGGGGAGACCCAGTACTTC. Its translation: CASSRPGQGETQYF.

The chain has TRBV9 and TRBJ1-3, with 9 bases matching TRBD1. Losses at the gene ends were 0 bases for V and 3 bases for J; bases not matched to a gene: 7. This CDR3 is 17 amino acids long. CDR1 is SGDLS, CDR2 YYNGEE, per germline. The DNA for the CDR3 is TGTGCCAGCAGCGTAGATGGCGGGACAGGGAGTGGAAACACCATATATTTT. This sequence encodes CASSVDGGTGSGNTIYF.